This T cell receptor beta chain is drawn from a study of T cell clones after liver transplantation. The wider study: TCRbeta sequencing after a pre-transplant mixed lymphocyte reaction identified graft-donor-reactive clones, later tracked in post-transplant blood. Regarding the study as a whole: Low donor cell numbers restricted donor-reactive repertoire measurement in a couple of subjects.

Libraries were prepared by immunoSEQ multiplex PCR; TCRdb keeps only in-frame clonotypes and omits some of them. Of just under 60,000 clones listed, about 71% were seen once; the top ten hold less than 3.5%. Points on this clone: The antigen is undetermined.

Trimming left V 6 bases short and J 2 bases short, with 14 bases between. Germline V lookup: CDR1 LNHDA, CDR2 SQIVND (reference sequence). The CDR3 extends over 15 amino acids. The source material was CD4+ T cells from blood, sampled at the roughly 15-month timepoint. The receptor comes from a human patient who received a liver transplant. Some T cells may be the graft donor's. The V gene is TRBV19, the J gene TRBJ2-1; D is unclear. CDR3 DNA: TGTGCCAGTAGCGACTCGGGTGTCACCTACAATGAGCAGTTCTTC. Protein product: CASSDSGVTYNEQFF.